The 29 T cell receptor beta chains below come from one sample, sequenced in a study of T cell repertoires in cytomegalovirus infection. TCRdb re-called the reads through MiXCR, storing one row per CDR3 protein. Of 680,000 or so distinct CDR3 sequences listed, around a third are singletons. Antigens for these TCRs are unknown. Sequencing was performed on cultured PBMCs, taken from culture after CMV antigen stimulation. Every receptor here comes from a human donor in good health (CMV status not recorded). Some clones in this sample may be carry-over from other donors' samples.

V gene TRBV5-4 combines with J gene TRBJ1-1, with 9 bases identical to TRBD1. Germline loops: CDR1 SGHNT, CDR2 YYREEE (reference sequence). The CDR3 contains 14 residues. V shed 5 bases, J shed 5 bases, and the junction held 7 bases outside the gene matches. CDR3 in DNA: TGTGCCAGCAGGGGACAGGGAAAGGGGACTGAAGCTTTCTTT. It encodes CASRGQGKGTEAFF.

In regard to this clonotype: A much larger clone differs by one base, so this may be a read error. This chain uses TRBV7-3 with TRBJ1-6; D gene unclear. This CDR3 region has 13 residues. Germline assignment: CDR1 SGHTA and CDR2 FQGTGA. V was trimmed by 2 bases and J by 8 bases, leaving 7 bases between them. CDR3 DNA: TGTGCCAGCAGCTTAGACACCGATTCACCCCTCCACTTT. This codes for CASSLDTDSPLHF.

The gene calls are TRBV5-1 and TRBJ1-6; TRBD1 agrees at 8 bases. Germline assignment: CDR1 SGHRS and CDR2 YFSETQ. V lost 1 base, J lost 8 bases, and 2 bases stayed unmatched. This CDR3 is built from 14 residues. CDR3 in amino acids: CASSLSGGDSPLHF. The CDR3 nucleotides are TGCGCCAGCAGCTTGTCAGGGGGCGATTCACCCCTCCACTTT.

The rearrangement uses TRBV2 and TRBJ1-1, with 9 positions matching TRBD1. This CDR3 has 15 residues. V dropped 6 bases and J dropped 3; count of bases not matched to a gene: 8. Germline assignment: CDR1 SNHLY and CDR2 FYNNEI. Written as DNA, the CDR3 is TGTGCCAGCAGGGAGACAGGGGGTGGACACACTGAAGCTTTCTTT. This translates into CASRETGGGHTEAFF.

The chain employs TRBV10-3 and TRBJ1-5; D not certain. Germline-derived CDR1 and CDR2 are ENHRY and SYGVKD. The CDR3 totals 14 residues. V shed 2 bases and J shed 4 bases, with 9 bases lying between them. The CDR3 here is CAISEAGGNQPQHF. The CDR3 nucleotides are TGTGCCATCAGTGAGGCTGGAGGGAATCAGCCCCAGCATTTT.

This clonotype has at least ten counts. For the CDR3, the DNA is TGTGCCAGCAGCTTAGTTCCTCATAGCTTAACGAACACCGGGGAGCTGTTTTTT. Its protein product is CASSLVPHSLTNTGELFF. The chain carries TRBV7-2 and TRBJ2-2, with D hard to call. The CDR3 totals 18 residues. Looked up from germline, CDR1 is SGHTA and CDR2 is FQGNSA. With 1 base removed from V and 0 bases from J, the gap between germline ends came to 15 bases.

The CDR3: CASSLVQGLRNTIYF. The CDR3 DNA sequence: TGTGCCAGCAGCTTAGTACAGGGGCTCAGAAACACCATATATTTT. The chain has TRBV7-2 and TRBJ1-3; 7 bases line up with TRBD1. Germline values: CDR1 SGHTA, CDR2 FQGNSA. The CDR3 is made up of 15 amino acids. Unmatched junction bases numbered 5, after V lost 1 base and J lost 5 bases.

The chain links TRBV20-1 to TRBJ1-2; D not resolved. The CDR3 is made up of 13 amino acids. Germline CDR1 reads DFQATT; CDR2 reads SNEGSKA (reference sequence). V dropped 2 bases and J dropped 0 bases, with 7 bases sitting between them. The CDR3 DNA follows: TGCAGTGCTAGACCCCGCGCTAACTATGGCTACACCTTC. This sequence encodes CSARPRANYGYTF.

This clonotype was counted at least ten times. CDR3 in DNA: TGTGCCAGCAGCTTCGGGGGAGCGGGGGCCTACGAGCAGTACTTC. Encoded protein: CASSFGGAGAYEQYF. The chain links TRBV7-8 to TRBJ2-7, with 8 bases aligning to TRBD2. In germline, CDR1 is SGHVS, CDR2 FQNEAQ. J lost 2 bases, V lost 3 bases, and 6 bases had no gene match. This CDR3 comprises 15 residues.

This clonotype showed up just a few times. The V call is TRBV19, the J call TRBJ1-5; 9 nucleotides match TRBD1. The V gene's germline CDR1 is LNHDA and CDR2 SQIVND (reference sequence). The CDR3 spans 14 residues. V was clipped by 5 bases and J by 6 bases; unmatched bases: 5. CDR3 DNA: TGTGCCAGTAGTGCTAACAGGGGGCTTCAGCCCCAGCATTTT. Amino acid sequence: CASSANRGLQPQHF.

Here the CDR3 reads CASSYSEFGRGTEAFF. CDR3 DNA: TGTGCCAGCAGTTACTCAGAGTTCGGAAGAGGGACTGAAGCTTTCTTT. The rearrangement links TRBV6-5 to TRBJ1-1, with D unresolved. Germline loops: CDR1 MNHEY, CDR2 SVGAGI. The CDR3 runs to 16 residues. The V end lost 0 bases, the J end lost 5 bases, and 16 bases lay between the germline ends.

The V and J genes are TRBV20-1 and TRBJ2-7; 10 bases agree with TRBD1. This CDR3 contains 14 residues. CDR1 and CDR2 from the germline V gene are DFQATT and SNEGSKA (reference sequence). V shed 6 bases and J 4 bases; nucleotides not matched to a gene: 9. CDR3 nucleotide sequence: TGCAGTGCCTTACCCCGGGACAGGGGATACGAGCAGTACTTC. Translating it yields CSALPRDRGYEQYF.

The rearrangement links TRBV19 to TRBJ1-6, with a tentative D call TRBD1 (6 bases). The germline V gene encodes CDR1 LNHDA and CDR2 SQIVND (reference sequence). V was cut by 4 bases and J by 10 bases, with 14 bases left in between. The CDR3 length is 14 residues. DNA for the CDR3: TGTGCCAGTAGTACCCAACAGGGTAGGTCACCCCTCCACTTT. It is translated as CASSTQQGRSPLHF.

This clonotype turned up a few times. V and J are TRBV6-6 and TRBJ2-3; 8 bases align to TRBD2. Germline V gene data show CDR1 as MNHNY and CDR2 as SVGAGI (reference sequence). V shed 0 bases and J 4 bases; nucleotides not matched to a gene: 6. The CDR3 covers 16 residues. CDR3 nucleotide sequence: TGTGCCAGCAGTTACTCGGCGGGAGGTGTCCCAGATACGCAGTATTTT. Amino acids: CASSYSAGGVPDTQYF.

The CDR3 coding sequence is TGTGCCAGCACCCTACGGGACAGCGGAAATCAGCCCCAGCATTTT. As protein: CASTLRDSGNQPQHF. This chain joins TRBV12-3 or TRBV12-4 and TRBJ1-5; 7 nucleotides align to TRBD1. This CDR3 spans 15 amino acids. Trimming removed 7 bases from V and 4 bases from J; junction bases left unmatched: 10.

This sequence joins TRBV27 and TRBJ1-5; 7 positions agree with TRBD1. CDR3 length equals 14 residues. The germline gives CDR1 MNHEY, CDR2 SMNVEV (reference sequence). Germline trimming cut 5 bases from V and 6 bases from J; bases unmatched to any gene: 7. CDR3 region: CASSPRQGVQPQHF. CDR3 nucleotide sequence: TGTGCCAGCAGTCCCCGACAGGGTGTTCAGCCCCAGCATTTT.

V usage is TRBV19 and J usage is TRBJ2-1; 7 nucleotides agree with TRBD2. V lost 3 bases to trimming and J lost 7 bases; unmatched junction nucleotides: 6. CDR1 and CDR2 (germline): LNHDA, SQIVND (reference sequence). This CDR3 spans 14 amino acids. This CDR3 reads CASSIGLVANEQFF. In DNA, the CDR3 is TGTGCCAGTAGTATCGGACTAGTTGCAAATGAGCAGTTCTTC. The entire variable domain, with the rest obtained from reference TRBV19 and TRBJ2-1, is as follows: DGGITQSPKYLFRKEGQNVTLSCEQNLNHDAMYWYRQDPGQGLRLIYYSQIVNDFQKGDIAEGYSVSREKKESFPLTVTSAQKNPTAFYLCASSIGLVANEQFFGPGTRLTVL.

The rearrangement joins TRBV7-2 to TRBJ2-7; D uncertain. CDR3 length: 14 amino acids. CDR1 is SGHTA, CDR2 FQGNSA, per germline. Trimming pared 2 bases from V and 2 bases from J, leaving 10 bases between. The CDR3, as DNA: TGTGCCAGCAGCTTATTAAAGGGCACCTACGAGCAGTACTTC. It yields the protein CASSLLKGTYEQYF.

CDR3 nucleotides: TGTGCCAGCAGCCAACAGGGATCCCTCACAGATACGCAGTATTTT. Its translation is CASSQQGSLTDTQYF. The chain combines TRBV12-3 or TRBV12-4 with TRBJ2-3; TRBD1 is a possible D gene (6 bases). Trimming removed 6 bases from V and 2 bases from J, with 15 bases in between. This CDR3 spans 15 amino acids.

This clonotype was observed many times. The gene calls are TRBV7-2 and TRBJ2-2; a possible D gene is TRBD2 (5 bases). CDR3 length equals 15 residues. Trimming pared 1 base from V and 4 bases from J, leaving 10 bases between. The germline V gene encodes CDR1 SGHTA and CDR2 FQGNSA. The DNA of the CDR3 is TGTGCCAGCAGCTTAGATCAGCGGCGCACCGGGGAGCTGTTTTTT. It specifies CASSLDQRRTGELFF. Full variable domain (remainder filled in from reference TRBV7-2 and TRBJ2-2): GAGVSQSPSNKVTEKGKDVELRCDPISGHTALYWYRQSLGQGLEFLIYFQGNSAPDKSGLPSDRFSAERTGGSVSTLTIQRTQQEDSAVYLCASSLDQRRTGELFFGEGSRLTVL.

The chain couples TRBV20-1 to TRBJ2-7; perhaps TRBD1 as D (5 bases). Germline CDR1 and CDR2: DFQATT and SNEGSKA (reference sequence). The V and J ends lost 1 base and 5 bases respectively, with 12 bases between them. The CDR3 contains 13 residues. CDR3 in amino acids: CSARAGPRDEQYF. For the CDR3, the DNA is TGCAGTGCTAGAGCAGGGCCTAGAGACGAGCAGTACTTC.

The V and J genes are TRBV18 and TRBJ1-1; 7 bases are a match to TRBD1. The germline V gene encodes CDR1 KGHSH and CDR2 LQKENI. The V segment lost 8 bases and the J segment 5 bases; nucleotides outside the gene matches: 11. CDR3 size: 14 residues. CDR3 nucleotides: TGTGCCAGCACCCTCCGACAGGGTCGAACTGAAGCTTTCTTT. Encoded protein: CASTLRQGRTEAFF.

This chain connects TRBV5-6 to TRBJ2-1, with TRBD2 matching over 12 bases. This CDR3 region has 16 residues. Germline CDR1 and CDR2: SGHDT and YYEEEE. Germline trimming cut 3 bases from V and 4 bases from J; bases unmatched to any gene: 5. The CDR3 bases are TGTGCCAGCAGCTCGGCTAGCGGGGGGGATTACAATGAGCAGTTCTTC. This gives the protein CASSSASGGDYNEQFF.

CDR3 coding DNA: TGTGCCAGCAGTTTAAGGGGACAGGGGGCCTCCTACGAGCAGTACTTC. Protein sequence: CASSLRGQGASYEQYF. This chain connects TRBV12-3 or TRBV12-4 to TRBJ2-7, with 12 positions matching TRBD1. Trimming took 2 bases from V and 0 from J; bases not matched to a gene: 2. The CDR3 is 16 amino acids.

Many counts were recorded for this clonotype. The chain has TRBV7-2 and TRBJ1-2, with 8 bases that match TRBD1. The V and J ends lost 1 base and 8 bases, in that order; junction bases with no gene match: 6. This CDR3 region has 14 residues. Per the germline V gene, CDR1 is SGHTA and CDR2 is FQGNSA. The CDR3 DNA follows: TGTGCCAGCAGCTTAGTGCAGGGGGCTCAAGGCTACACCTTC. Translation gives CASSLVQGAQGYTF.

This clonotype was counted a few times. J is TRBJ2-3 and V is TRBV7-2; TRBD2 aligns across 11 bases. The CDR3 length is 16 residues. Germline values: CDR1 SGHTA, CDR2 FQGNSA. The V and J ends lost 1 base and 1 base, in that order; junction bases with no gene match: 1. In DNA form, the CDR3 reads TGTGCCAGCAGCTTAGTTAGCGGGAGGGGCACAGATACGCAGTATTTT. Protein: CASSLVSGRGTDTQYF.

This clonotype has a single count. CDR3 bases: TGTGCCAGTAGTCCTAACCGTAATAACAGGGGGACCTACGAGCAGTACTTC. Translated: CASSPNRNNRGTYEQYF. The chain links TRBV19 to TRBJ2-7, with 8 bases fitting TRBD1. With V trimmed by 5 bases and J by 2 bases, 14 bases remained unmatched. CDR1 is LNHDA, CDR2 SQIVND, per germline (reference sequence). The CDR3 covers 17 residues.

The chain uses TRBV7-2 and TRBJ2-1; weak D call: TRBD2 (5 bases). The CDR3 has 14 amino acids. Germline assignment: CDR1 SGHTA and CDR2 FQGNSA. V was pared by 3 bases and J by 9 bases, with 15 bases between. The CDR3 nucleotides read TGTGCCAGCAGCTTTCGGGATCTAGCAAGTGAGCAGTTCTTC. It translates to CASSFRDLASEQFF.

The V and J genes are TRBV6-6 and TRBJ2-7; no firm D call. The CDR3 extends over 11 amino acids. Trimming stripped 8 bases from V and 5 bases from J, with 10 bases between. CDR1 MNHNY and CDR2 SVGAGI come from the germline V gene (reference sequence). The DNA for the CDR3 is TGTGCCAGCCACCGAGTCGACGAGCAGTACTTC. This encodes CASHRVDEQYF.